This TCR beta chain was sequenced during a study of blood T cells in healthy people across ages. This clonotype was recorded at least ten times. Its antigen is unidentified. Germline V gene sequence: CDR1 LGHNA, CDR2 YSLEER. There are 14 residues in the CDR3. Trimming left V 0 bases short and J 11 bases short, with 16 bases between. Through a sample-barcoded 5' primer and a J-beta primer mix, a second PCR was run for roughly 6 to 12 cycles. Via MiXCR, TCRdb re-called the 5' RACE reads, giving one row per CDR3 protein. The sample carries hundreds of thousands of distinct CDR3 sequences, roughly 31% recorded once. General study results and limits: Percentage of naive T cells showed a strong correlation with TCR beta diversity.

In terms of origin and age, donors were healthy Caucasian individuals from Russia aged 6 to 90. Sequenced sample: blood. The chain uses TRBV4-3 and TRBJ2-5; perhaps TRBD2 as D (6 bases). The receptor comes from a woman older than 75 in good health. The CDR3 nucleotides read TGCGCCAGCAGCCAAGAACGGTCTAGCGATGAGCAGTACTTC. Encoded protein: CASSQERSSDEQYF.